The next 29 T cell receptor beta chains were all read from a single sample in a study of shared clonotypes between healthy human individuals. Using immunoSEQ multiplex PCR, the repertoire was profiled, and TCRdb retains in-frame clones only, with some absent. The table has around 2.3 million clones, 90% to 97% seen once. Sequencing input: naive CD4+ T cells sorted from blood. Noted subset: CD45RA+ positively selected. All receptors come from a man aged 18 to 29 in good health.

The chain is built from TRBV30 and TRBJ1-2; TRBD1 aligns across 9 bases. CDR3 length equals 14 residues. J lost 4 bases, V lost 5 bases, and 8 bases had no gene match. Looked up from germline, CDR1 is GTSNPN and CDR2 is SVGIG (reference sequence). CDR3 in amino acids: CAWSSTDRGYGYTF. Here the CDR3 DNA reads TGTGCCTGGTCCTCTACGGACAGGGGCTATGGCTACACCTTC.

For the CDR3, the DNA is TGTGCCCGGGGGGCAGGGCTGGGAGAGACCCAGTACTTC. Translation: CARGAGLGETQYF. This chain uses TRBV2 with TRBJ2-5, with D possibly TRBD2 on 7 matching bases. The CDR3 runs to 13 residues. Trimming left V 11 bases short and J 4 bases short, with 17 bases between. CDR1 and CDR2 (germline): SNHLY, FYNNEI.

The chain carries TRBV7-2 and TRBJ2-3; D tentatively fits TRBD1 or TRBD2 (5 bases each). Germline-derived CDR1 and CDR2 are SGHTA and FQGNSA. V lost 5 bases and J 4 bases, leaving 16 bases between the germline ends. The CDR3 runs 15 residues. The DNA of the CDR3 is TGTGCCAGCAGCCCTAGGCGGATGGGGGCAGATACGCAGTATTTT. Translated: CASSPRRMGADTQYF.

This clone was recorded once. DNA for the CDR3: TGCGCCAGCAGCTTGGACCAGGGGGTGATAAGCACTGAAGCTTTCTTT. It encodes CASSLDQGVISTEAFF. The rearrangement joins TRBV5-1 to TRBJ1-1; TRBD1 matches at 7 bases. CDR1 and CDR2 from the germline V gene are SGHRS and YFSETQ. Trimming cost V 0 bases and J 4 bases; bases outside gene matches: 9. The CDR3 has 16 amino acids.

The V gene is TRBV6-1, the J gene TRBJ1-4; D unresolved. The CDR3 runs 12 residues. The V gene's germline CDR1 is MNHNS and CDR2 SASEGT. The V end was cut by 1 base, the J end by 14 bases, with 11 bases between. CDR3: CASSEVRTRLFF. The CDR3, as DNA: TGTGCCAGCAGTGAAGTGAGGACTCGGCTGTTTTTT.

This CDR3 reads CASDRTGPYEQYF. The CDR3 DNA follows: TGTGCCAGTGATAGGACAGGGCCCTACGAGCAGTACTTC. The chain joins TRBV6-1 to TRBJ2-7, with 8 nucleotides matching TRBD1. The germline gives CDR1 MNHNS, CDR2 SASEGT. This CDR3 contains 13 residues. J was trimmed by 2 bases and V by 9 bases; bases with no gene match: 6.

This clone was recorded only once. The rearrangement joins TRBV28 to TRBJ2-1; 7 nucleotides line up with TRBD1. Losses at the gene ends were 6 bases for V and 0 bases for J; bases not matched to a gene: 2. The germline CDR1 and CDR2 sequences are MDHEN and SYDVKM. This CDR3 is built from 14 residues. CDR3 region: CASRPGGSYNEQFF. The CDR3 nucleotides read TGTGCCAGCAGGCCAGGGGGCTCCTACAATGAGCAGTTCTTC.

The rearrangement links TRBV6-5 to TRBJ2-5; D perhaps matches TRBD1 (8 bases). The V gene lost 0 bases and the J gene lost 5 bases, with 13 bases spanning the gap. The CDR3 length is 15 residues. Germline CDR1 MNHEY, CDR2 SVGAGI. The CDR3 DNA reads TGTGCCAGCAGTTACTCTGACAGGGGAGGGGAGACCCAGTACTTC. It translates to CASSYSDRGGETQYF.

CDR3 region: CASSLSDIQYF. In nucleotides, the CDR3 is TGTGCCAGCAGCTTAAGTGACATTCAGTACTTC. J is TRBJ2-4 and V is TRBV7-9, with unresolved D. V lost 2 bases and J lost 8, with 4 bases in between. The germline V gene has CDR1 SEHNR and CDR2 FQNEAQ (reference sequence). The CDR3 has 11 amino acids.

This chain joins TRBV5-4 and TRBJ2-5; no clear D. V was clipped by 4 bases and J by 5 bases, with 18 bases between them. CDR1 is SGHNT and CDR2 is YYREEE in the germline V gene (reference sequence). CDR3 length: 15 residues. The DNA of the CDR3 is TGTGCCAGCAGCGTACGGGCCCCCAAAGAGGAGACCCAGTACTTC. Amino acid sequence: CASSVRAPKEETQYF.

The chain recombines TRBV29-1 with TRBJ2-2, with TRBD1 identical over 7 bases. The CDR3 length is 13 residues. Per the germline V gene, CDR1 is SQVTM and CDR2 is ANQGSEA. Trimming cost V 8 bases and J 6 bases; bases outside gene matches: 9. CDR3 protein: CSIAGTVAGELFF. The CDR3, as DNA: TGCAGCATCGCCGGGACAGTTGCCGGGGAGCTGTTTTTT.

In the case of this clone: In the same sample, other DNA sequences code for this CDR3. The J gene is TRBJ2-7, the V gene TRBV6-5; 7 bases map to TRBD2. Trimming cost V 0 bases and J 7 bases; bases outside gene matches: 6. This CDR3 has 14 residues. From germline, CDR1 is MNHEY and CDR2 SVGAGI. CDR3 bases: TGTGCCAGCAGTTACTCGGGGGGGAGAGGGGAGCAGTACTTC. It yields the protein CASSYSGGRGEQYF.

The V call is TRBV27, the J call TRBJ1-6; TRBD1 aligns across 7 bases. V trimming: 4 bases; J trimming: 6 bases; junction bases outside the gene matches: 9. Germline V CDR1 and CDR2: MNHEY, SMNVEV (reference sequence). The CDR3 runs 16 residues. CDR3 sequence: CASSSSTGLTNSPLHF. The CDR3 nucleotides are TGTGCCAGCAGTTCCTCGACAGGGTTAACTAATTCACCCCTCCACTTT.

The rearrangement uses TRBV10-3 and TRBJ1-2, with a possible D match to TRBD1 (6 bases). V was shortened by 5 bases and J by 7 bases, with 14 bases between the two germline ends. The CDR3 sequence is 13 residues long. The germline CDR1 and CDR2 sequences are ENHRY and SYGVKD. The CDR3 spells CAISSNREVGYTF. DNA for the CDR3: TGTGCCATCAGTAGTAACAGGGAGGTTGGCTACACCTTC.

V gene TRBV5-1 combines with J gene TRBJ1-6; 11 bases align to TRBD1. Per germline, CDR1 SGHRS and CDR2 YFSETQ. J was trimmed by 2 bases and V by 7 bases; bases with no gene match: 5. The CDR3 length is 16 residues. The CDR3 is CASSGGQGAYNSPLHF. For the CDR3, the DNA is TGCGCCAGCTCCGGGGGACAGGGGGCCTATAATTCACCCCTCCACTTT. The full variable domain, rest sourced from reference TRBV5-1 and TRBJ1-6, is KAGVTQTPRYLIKTRGQQVTLSCSPISGHRSVSWYQQTPGQGLQFLFEYFSETQRNKGNFPGRFSGRQFSNSRSEMNVSTLELGDSALYLCASSGGQGAYNSPLHFGNGTRLTVT.

This clone was recorded only once. V and J are TRBV29-1 and TRBJ1-2; 7 bases align to TRBD1. Per the germline V gene, CDR1 is SQVTM and CDR2 is ANQGSEA. The V segment lost 6 bases and the J segment 10 bases; nucleotides outside the gene matches: 5. The length of the CDR3 is 10 residues. The CDR3 bases are TGCAGCGTCGGTGGGACAGTCTACACCTTC. It specifies CSVGGTVYTF.

The chain links TRBV7-2 to TRBJ2-2, with unresolved D. The germline gives CDR1 SGHTA, CDR2 FQGNSA. This CDR3 comprises 15 residues. Trimming took off 5 bases at V and 1 base at J, with 11 bases between the two ends. DNA for the CDR3: TGTGCCAGCAGCCCGAAGGTCCTGAACACCGGGGAGCTGTTTTTT. Its protein is CASSPKVLNTGELFF.

This sequence joins TRBV19 and TRBJ2-3; maybe TRBD1 (6 bases). Between the trimmed V and J ends, which lost 7 bases and 0 bases, there was a span of 17 bases. The CDR3 is 16 residues long. CDR1 and CDR2 (germline): LNHDA, SQIVND (reference sequence). The CDR3: CASNSLGHSSTDTQYF. The CDR3 nucleotides are TGTGCCAGTAACTCGTTGGGACACTCAAGCACAGATACGCAGTATTTT.

The genes are TRBV18 and TRBJ1-3; D is possibly TRBD1 (5 bases). V lost 0 bases, J lost 2 bases, and 8 bases lay in between. Germline lookup yields CDR1 KGHSH and CDR2 LQKENI. The CDR3 consists of 15 residues. The CDR3 region is CASSPPSRAGNTIYF. DNA of the CDR3: TGTGCCAGCTCACCACCTAGCAGGGCTGGAAACACCATATATTTT.

The V call is TRBV2, the J call TRBJ2-1, with D maybe TRBD2 (6 bases). The CDR3 is made up of 14 amino acids. The V gene's germline CDR1 is SNHLY and CDR2 FYNNEI. The V end was cut by 6 bases, the J end by 9 bases, with 18 bases between. The CDR3 DNA is TGTGCCAGCAGGGCGCGGCGACTAGACGGTGAGCAGTTCTTC. Its protein product is CASRARRLDGEQFF.

This chain connects TRBV29-1 to TRBJ2-1; a weak D match, TRBD2 (6 bases). Deletions cut 8 bases from V and 2 bases from J, with 16 bases between. The CDR3 sequence is 14 residues long. Per germline, CDR1 SQVTM and CDR2 ANQGSEA. The CDR3, as DNA: TGCAGCATCCCCCGGGGGTCTGCCTACAATGAGCAGTTCTTC. This sequence encodes CSIPRGSAYNEQFF.

V is TRBV28 and J is TRBJ2-3; 8 bases line up with TRBD2. The CDR3 consists of 14 residues. CDR1 and CDR2 from the germline V gene are MDHEN and SYDVKM. Trimming took 7 bases from V and 4 from J; bases not matched to a gene: 7. The CDR3 nucleotides read TGTGCCAGCACCGACGGGGGGGCCCCAGATACGCAGTATTTT. Amino acids: CASTDGGAPDTQYF.

V usage is TRBV5-4 and J usage is TRBJ2-2; D could derive from TRBD1 or TRBD2 (5 bases each). The V end lost 3 bases, the J end lost 8 bases, and 11 bases lay between the germline ends. From germline, CDR1 is SGHNT and CDR2 YYREEE (reference sequence). This CDR3 region has 13 residues. The CDR3, as DNA: TGTGCCAGCAGCTGGGGACCCGGGGGGGAGCTGTTTTTT. This codes for CASSWGPGGELFF.

V and J are TRBV28 and TRBJ1-5, with 7 bases lining up with TRBD1. The junction had 8 bases not matched to a gene; V was cut back by 6 bases and J by 6 bases. CDR1 and CDR2 from the germline V gene are MDHEN and SYDVKM. The CDR3 consists of 14 residues. The CDR3 spells CASRPTGAVQPQHF. The CDR3 DNA follows: TGTGCCAGCAGGCCAACAGGGGCGGTTCAGCCCCAGCATTTT.

This sequence joins TRBV9 and TRBJ1-6, with TRBD1 identical over 7 bases. V gave up 4 bases and J gave up 7 bases; unmatched junction bases: 11. This CDR3 contains 16 residues. Germline V lookup: CDR1 SGDLS, CDR2 YYNGEE. As DNA, the CDR3 is TGTGCCAGCAGCATTGGACAGGCTCCCGGCAATTCACCCCTCCACTTT. Residues: CASSIGQAPGNSPLHF.

The rearrangement links TRBV10-1 to TRBJ1-1; D remains ambiguous. The CDR3 contains 13 residues. CDR1 is WNHNN and CDR2 is SYGVQD in the germline V gene (reference sequence). V gave up 7 bases and J gave up 5 bases, with 14 bases separating them. The CDR3: CASTHTLGTEAFF. CDR3 DNA sequence: TGCGCCAGCACCCACACCCTGGGAACTGAAGCTTTCTTT.

V gene TRBV10-3 combines with J gene TRBJ2-7; 7 bases line up with TRBD1. After removal of 6 bases from V and 5 bases from J, the junction contained 10 bases not matched to a gene. This CDR3 has 14 residues. Germline lookup yields CDR1 ENHRY and CDR2 SYGVKD. CDR3: CAISQPPGQDEQYF. The CDR3 DNA reads as TGTGCCATCAGCCAACCCCCAGGACAGGACGAGCAGTACTTC.

With respect to this clone: The sample carries other DNA sequences with the same CDR3. The J gene is TRBJ1-5, the V gene TRBV5-6; 7 nucleotides line up with TRBD1. The CDR3 is 15 amino acids. V was clipped by 0 bases and J by 2 bases; unmatched bases: 2. Germline V gene lookup returns CDR1 SGHDT and CDR2 YYEEEE. The CDR3 bases are TGTGCCAGCAGCTTGGCAGGGGGTGGCAATCAGCCCCAGCATTTT. Residues: CASSLAGGGNQPQHF.

The CDR3 DNA follows: TGTGCCAGCAGCAACCCAGGGGGCTCTGGAAACACCATATATTTT. Its protein is CASSNPGGSGNTIYF. The chain carries TRBV5-4 and TRBJ1-3; TRBD1 matches 7 bases. The V gene's germline CDR1 is SGHNT and CDR2 YYREEE (reference sequence). V lost 4 bases and J lost 0; bases outside the gene matches: 4. This CDR3 region has 15 residues.